This T cell receptor beta chain was profiled in a study of control samples from healthy donors and cancer patients. This table comes from immunoSEQ multiplex PCR, and its TCRdb copy is limited to in-frame clones, with some not included. Seen here are under 75,000 clones, approximately 85% observed once, and the top ten hold roughly 5%. This clone was seen just once. Germline V lookup: CDR1 SEHNR, CDR2 FQNEAQ (reference sequence). V lost 2 bases and J lost 1, with 8 bases in between. The CDR3 has 15 residues. The receptor comes from a middle-aged man in good health. Sequenced material: blood. This chain links TRBV7-9 with TRBJ2-2; D unclear. The CDR3: CASSLSIENTGELFF. The DNA of the CDR3 is TGTGCCAGCAGCTTATCGATTGAGAACACCGGGGAGCTGTTTTTT.